What follows are 14 T cell receptor beta chains derived from one specimen sequenced in a study of cytotoxic CD8 clonotypes in ibrutinib-treated CLL. Clones were sequenced by immunoSEQ multiplex PCR, and TCRdb holds only the in-frame ones, with some missing. The sample consists of roughly 150,000 clones, about 80% of them appearing once. The sample in question was PBMCs, obtained after 24 months of ibrutinib treatment. These receptor sequences come from a human donor with chronic lymphocytic leukemia.

This clone showed up just once. This chain connects TRBV19 to TRBJ1-3; D is possibly TRBD1 (6 bases). CDR3 size: 17 residues. V gave up 6 bases and J gave up 4 bases, with 22 bases separating them. In germline, CDR1 is LNHDA, CDR2 SQIVND (reference sequence). In nucleotides, the CDR3 is TGTGCCAGTAGGAAGGACAGAAGGAAAACCGGCGGAAACACCATATATTTT. This sequence encodes CASRKDRRKTGGNTIYF.

A word on this clone: In the same sample, other DNA sequences code for this CDR3. The chain combines TRBV29-1 with TRBJ1-1, with D possibly being TRBD1 (6 bases). Between the trimmed V and J ends, which lost 3 bases and 6 bases, there was a span of 11 bases. The CDR3 sequence is 12 residues long. CDR1 and CDR2 (germline): SQVTM, ANQGSEA. This CDR3 is CSVDSRGAEAFF. CDR3 sequence (DNA): TGCAGCGTTGACTCGAGGGGGGCTGAAGCTTTCTTT.

This clone was found once. This sequence joins TRBV7-8 and TRBJ2-7, with D possibly matching TRBD2 (6 bases). The CDR3 is 16 amino acids. Germline V gene sequence: CDR1 SGHVS, CDR2 FQNEAQ. Trimming removed 1 base from V and 4 bases from J, with 17 bases in between. CDR3 sequence reads: CASSLVARGMRYEQYF. DNA of the CDR3: TGTGCCAGCAGCTTAGTGGCCCGGGGGATGAGGTACGAGCAGTACTTC. Filled out from reference TRBV7-8 and TRBJ2-7, the complete variable domain reads GAGVSQSPRYKVAKRGQDVALRCDPISGHVSLFWYQQALGQGPEFLTYFQNEAQLDKSGLPSDRFFAERPEGSVSTLKIQRTQQEDSAVYLCASSLVARGMRYEQYFGPGTRLTVT.

This chain uses TRBV6-1 with TRBJ2-7, with 7 bases aligning to TRBD1. The CDR3 extends over 14 amino acids. J gave up 2 bases and V 6 bases, and 7 bases lay outside the gene matches. Germline loops: CDR1 MNHNS, CDR2 SASEGT. For the CDR3, the DNA is TGTGCCAGCAGGTCCCGGACAGGAACCTACGAGCAGTACTTC. Encoded protein: CASRSRTGTYEQYF.

The V and J genes are TRBV5-4 and TRBJ1-5, with 9 bases identical to TRBD1. This CDR3 comprises 14 residues. Germline values: CDR1 SGHNT, CDR2 YYREEE (reference sequence). J was trimmed by 0 bases and V by 9 bases; bases with no gene match: 4. CDR3 nucleotides: TGTGCCACCCGGGACAGGGATAGCAATCAGCCCCAGCATTTT. Encoded protein: CATRDRDSNQPQHF.

The chain recombines TRBV7-2 with TRBJ2-2; D unclear. In germline, CDR1 is SGHTA, CDR2 FQGNSA. This CDR3 region has 13 residues. Trimming removed 2 bases from V and 4 bases from J, with 5 bases in between. For the CDR3, the DNA is TGTGCCAGCAGCTTAAGGGTCACCGGGGAGCTGTTTTTT. Its translation: CASSLRVTGELFF.

CDR3 sequence (DNA): TGTGCCAGCAGTTTTCGCGGGGAGGGACTACCACAAGAGACCCAGTACTTC. Amino acid sequence: CASSFRGEGLPQETQYF. This chain connects TRBV27 to TRBJ2-5, with 7 nucleotides matching TRBD2. The CDR3 consists of 17 residues. V lost 3 bases to trimming and J lost 2 bases; unmatched junction nucleotides: 12. Germline CDR1 and CDR2: MNHEY and SMNVEV (reference sequence).

The chain carries TRBV9 and TRBJ1-1; no definite D call. The CDR3 covers 13 residues. Deletions cut 0 bases from V and 3 bases from J, with 6 bases between. CDR1 and CDR2 (germline): SGDLS, YYNGEE. Written as DNA, the CDR3 is TGTGCCAGCAGCGTAGTTTGGGACACTGAAGCTTTCTTT. Residues: CASSVVWDTEAFF.

J is TRBJ2-2 and V is TRBV11-3; D call uncertain. The CDR3 runs 13 residues. The V gene's germline CDR1 is SGHNT and CDR2 YENEEA. V was pared by 2 bases and J by 1 base, with 2 bases between. The CDR3 nucleotides read TGTGCCAGCAGCTTATTGAACACCGGGGAGCTGTTTTTT. Amino acids: CASSLLNTGELFF.

This chain's CDR3 is CAWSLTGGNSPLHF. The CDR3 nucleotides read TGTGCCTGGAGTCTGACAGGGGGAAATTCACCCCTCCACTTT. The rearrangement joins TRBV30 to TRBJ1-6; 9 nucleotides agree with TRBD1. Germline CDR1 and CDR2: GTSNPN and SVGIG (reference sequence). The trim removed 2 bases at V and 7 bases at J, leaving 3 bases unmatched. The CDR3 is 14 amino acids.

By its share, this clone is medium-sized. The chain employs TRBV6-1 and TRBJ2-1; TRBD2 matches at 7 bases. From germline, CDR1 is MNHNS and CDR2 SASEGT. The CDR3 consists of 14 residues. Losses at the gene ends were 8 bases for V and 3 bases for J; bases not matched to a gene: 7. This CDR3 is CASGVAGDYNEQFF. CDR3 DNA sequence: TGTGCCAGCGGTGTTGCGGGGGACTACAATGAGCAGTTCTTC.

The rearrangement links TRBV6-5 to TRBJ2-7; maybe TRBD1 (6 bases). The CDR3 totals 12 residues. Trimming cost V 2 bases and J 6 bases, with 8 bases left between them. Germline CDR1 MNHEY, CDR2 SVGAGI. The CDR3 sequence: CASSYPRGEQYF. In nucleotides, the CDR3 is TGTGCCAGCAGTTACCCCAGGGGCGAGCAGTACTTC.

The table lists this clone with a few counts. The rearrangement joins TRBV6-6 to TRBJ2-1; D ambiguous. V lost 5 bases to trimming and J lost 6 bases, with 14 bases between them. The CDR3 runs 14 residues. CDR1 and CDR2 (germline): MNHNY, SVGAGI (reference sequence). The DNA of the CDR3 is TGTGCCAGCAGTCCCCGGACGGACCCCAATGAGCAGTTCTTC. Its protein product is CASSPRTDPNEQFF.

This clone was observed once. This sample includes further DNA sequences coding for the same CDR3. The V call is TRBV5-1, the J call TRBJ2-7, with D perhaps being TRBD1 or TRBD2 (6 bases each). CDR1 and CDR2 (germline): SGHRS, YFSETQ. This CDR3 has 15 amino acids. V lost 0 bases and J lost 2, with 12 bases in between. The CDR3 sequence: CASSLGAGGPYEQYF. Here the CDR3 DNA reads TGCGCCAGCAGCTTGGGGGCCGGGGGCCCCTACGAGCAGTACTTC.